The clone carrying this T cell receptor (beta chain) showed up just a few times. The use of a sample-barcoded 5' primer and a J-beta primer mix characterized a second PCR of 7 to 11 cycles. One entry per CDR3 protein, called by TCRdb with MiXCR from the 5' RACE reads. The sample has about 720,000 distinct CDR3 sequences, roughly 25% seen once. V lost 8 bases and J 6 bases, leaving 22 bases between the germline ends. The length of the CDR3 is 15 residues. Germline loops: CDR1 MNHEY, CDR2 SVGAGI. This entry belongs to a study of blood T cells in healthy people across ages. The sample also formed part of further work on T cells of mothers and their children.

The chain combines TRBV6-5 with TRBJ1-2; maybe TRBD1 (6 bases). Sequenced material: blood. This sequence was found in a boy between 10 and 17 years old in good health. The DNA for the CDR3 is TGTGCCAGCCATTCGGGGGTCAGGGGACGAAATGGCTACACCTTC. This sequence encodes CASHSGVRGRNGYTF.